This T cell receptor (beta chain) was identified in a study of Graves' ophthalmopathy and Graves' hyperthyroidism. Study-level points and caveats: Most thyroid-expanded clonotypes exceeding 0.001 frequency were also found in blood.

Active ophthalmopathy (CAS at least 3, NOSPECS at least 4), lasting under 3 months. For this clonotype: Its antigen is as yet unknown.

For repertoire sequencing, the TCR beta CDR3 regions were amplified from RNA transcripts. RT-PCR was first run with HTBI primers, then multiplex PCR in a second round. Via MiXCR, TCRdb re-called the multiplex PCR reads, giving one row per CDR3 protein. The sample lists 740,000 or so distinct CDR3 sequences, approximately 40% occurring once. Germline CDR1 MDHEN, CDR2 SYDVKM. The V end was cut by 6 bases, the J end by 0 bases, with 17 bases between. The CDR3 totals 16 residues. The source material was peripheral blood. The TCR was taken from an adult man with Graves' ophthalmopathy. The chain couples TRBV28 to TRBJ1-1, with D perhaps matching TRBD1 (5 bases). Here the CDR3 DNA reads TGTGCCAGCAGGTATGCGGGACGGGCAATGAACACTGAAGCTTTCTTT. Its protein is CASRYAGRAMNTEAFF. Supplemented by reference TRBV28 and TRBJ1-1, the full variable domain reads DVKVTQSSRYLVKRTGEKVFLECVQDMDHENMFWYRQDPGLGLRLIYFSYDVKMKEKGDIPEGYSVSREKKERFSLILESASTNQTSMYLCASRYAGRAMNTEAFFGQGTRLTVV.